These 32 T cell receptor beta chains were all obtained from the same sample, sequenced in a study of blood T cells in healthy people across ages (dated by TCRdb to about 2015). Libraries were constructed by 5' RACE. This sample was sequenced with an Illumina HiSeq 2500. A second PCR of roughly 7 to 11 cycles was performed with a sample-barcoded 5' primer and a J-beta primer mix. TCRdb reworked the public reads: Q25 trimming with fastp, MiXCR clone assembly, productive beta chains retained. For every CDR3 protein sequence, its rows merge into one entry that carries the most common genes and DNA. This sample is represented by fewer than 700,000 distinct CDR3 sequences; more than 45% of them were singletons. Jointly, the top ten make up around 23% of the sample. The specimen sequenced was blood. These receptors came from a man older than 75 in good health.

There are a few counts of this clonotype. CDR3 protein: CSVEAGSWADTQYF. In DNA form, the CDR3 reads TGCAGCGTTGAAGCGGGATCCTGGGCAGATACGCAGTATTTT. This chain connects TRBV29-1 to TRBJ2-3, with a tentative D call TRBD2 (5 bases). Germline assignment: CDR1 SQVTM and CDR2 ANQGSEA. This CDR3 is 14 amino acids long. Trimming stripped 1 base from V and 4 bases from J, with 12 bases between.

The sample holds a few counts of this clonotype. The rearrangement uses TRBV7-9 and TRBJ2-5; 11 positions agree with TRBD1. Trimming took 3 bases from V and 2 from J; bases not matched to a gene: 2. The CDR3 extends over 15 amino acids. Germline V gene sequence: CDR1 SEHNR, CDR2 FQNEAQ (reference sequence). The CDR3 nucleotides are TGTGCCAGCAGCTTTGGACAGGGGGCTCAAGAGACCCAGTACTTC. It codes for CASSFGQGAQETQYF.

This clonotype has a single count. This chain joins TRBV2 and TRBJ2-2, with TRBD2 matching 7 bases. The CDR3 extends over 17 amino acids. V dropped 1 base and J dropped 7; count of bases not matched to a gene: 12. The germline V gene has CDR1 SNHLY and CDR2 FYNNEI. DNA for the CDR3: TGTGCCAGCAGTGAAGGTCGCCAGCGGGGTTTATTCGGGGAGCTGTTTTTT. This codes for CASSEGRQRGLFGELFF.

This clonotype was picked up a small number of times. The chain has TRBV4-3 and TRBJ2-3, with TRBD2 matching over 7 bases. The CDR3 is 18 residues long. Germline V gene data show CDR1 as LGHNA and CDR2 as YSLEER. V shed 0 bases, J shed 1 base, and the junction held 10 bases outside the gene matches. CDR3 coding DNA: TGCGCCAGCAGCCAAGAGCTCTTCGGCGGGAGACGCACAGATACGCAGTATTTT. It yields the protein CASSQELFGGRRTDTQYF.

The rearrangement uses TRBV4-3 and TRBJ1-2; the match to TRBD1 covers 7 bases. The germline gives CDR1 LGHNA, CDR2 YSLEER. CDR3 length: 17 residues. V shed 0 bases, J shed 7 bases, and the junction held 14 bases outside the gene matches. DNA for the CDR3: TGCGCCAGCAGCCAAGATCGAGTTGGGACAGCGTGGAGTGGCTACACCTTC. The encoded protein is CASSQDRVGTAWSGYTF.

The chain links TRBV5-1 to TRBJ2-1; TRBD2 matches at 8 bases. Trimming took 0 bases from V and 0 from J; bases not matched to a gene: 11. This CDR3 region has 19 residues. Looked up from germline, CDR1 is SGHRS and CDR2 is YFSETQ. CDR3 nucleotide sequence: TGCGCCAGCAGCTTGGCGGATAGCGGGACCGTGAGCTCCTACAATGAGCAGTTCTTC. This encodes CASSLADSGTVSSYNEQFF.

This clonotype was seen a single time. The V call is TRBV20-1, the J call TRBJ2-5; 10 bases line up with TRBD2. V lost 2 bases, J lost 11 bases, and 11 bases stayed unmatched. The CDR3 is 14 residues long. Germline CDR1 is DFQATT and CDR2 is SNEGSKA (reference sequence). CDR3 in DNA: TGCAGTGCTAGAAGTCTAGCGGGGGCCGATGAGCAGTACTTC. The encoded protein is CSARSLAGADEQYF.

The V gene is TRBV3-1, the J gene TRBJ2-5; 12 bases line up with TRBD2. This CDR3 is built from 16 residues. Germline V gene sequence: CDR1 LGHDT, CDR2 YNNKEL (reference sequence). V gave up 1 base and J gave up 9 bases; unmatched junction bases: 9. This CDR3 reads CASSQVPGLAGSPQYF. CDR3 in DNA: TGTGCCAGCAGCCAAGTTCCAGGACTAGCGGGGAGCCCCCAGTACTTC.

V is TRBV4-1 and J is TRBJ2-1, with 9 bases matching TRBD2. Looked up from germline, CDR1 is MGHRA and CDR2 is YSYEKL. V shed 1 base, J shed 3 bases, and the junction held 7 bases outside the gene matches. The CDR3 has 17 residues. CDR3 sequence: CASSQGPQRGVYNEQFF. Written as DNA, the CDR3 is TGCGCCAGCAGCCAAGGGCCCCAGCGGGGGGTCTACAATGAGCAGTTCTTC.

The chain has TRBV7-3 and TRBJ2-5; D may be TRBD2 (6 bases). The germline V gene has CDR1 SGHTA and CDR2 FQGTGA. This CDR3 has 15 residues. V was pared by 0 bases and J by 11 bases, with 19 bases between. The CDR3 DNA follows: TGTGCCAGCAGCTTAACTAGCGGCCACTACAATGAGCAGTACTTC. It is translated as CASSLTSGHYNEQYF.

CDR3 DNA: TGTGCCATCAGCCCCCGGGACAGGGATGACAATGAGCAGTTCTTC. It specifies CAISPRDRDDNEQFF. V gene TRBV10-3 combines with J gene TRBJ2-1, with 9 nucleotides matching TRBD1. Trimming took 6 bases from V and 5 from J; bases not matched to a gene: 8. This CDR3 comprises 15 residues. Germline CDR1 and CDR2: ENHRY and SYGVKD.

The DNA for the CDR3 is TGTGCCACCAGCAGAGATAGAGGATTGAACACTGAAGCTTTCTTT. Residues: CATSRDRGLNTEAFF. The chain has TRBV15 and TRBJ1-1; D not resolved. CDR1 LNHNV and CDR2 YYDKDF come from the germline V gene (reference sequence). Trimming took off 0 bases at V and 0 bases at J, with 8 bases between the two ends. This CDR3 contains 15 residues.

This CDR3 is CSVEFVADTQYF. The CDR3 DNA sequence: TGCAGCGTTGAATTTGTTGCAGATACGCAGTATTTT. The chain recombines TRBV29-1 with TRBJ2-3; D is unresolved. Trimming removed 2 bases at V and 4 bases at J, with 7 bases between. This CDR3 comprises 12 residues. CDR1 is SQVTM and CDR2 is ANQGSEA in the germline V gene.

This chain links TRBV3-1 with TRBJ2-5; 14 bases fit TRBD2. Germline CDR1 reads LGHDT; CDR2 reads YNNKEL (reference sequence). With V trimmed by 4 bases and J by 5 bases, 12 bases remained unmatched. The CDR3 spans 18 residues. This CDR3 is CASSRSGLAGGRGETQYF. CDR3 DNA: TGTGCCAGCAGCCGATCTGGACTAGCGGGGGGCCGAGGGGAGACCCAGTACTTC.

The chain uses TRBV7-2 and TRBJ1-1; D remains unclear. With 0 bases removed from V and 6 bases from J, the gap between germline ends came to 8 bases. This CDR3 has 13 amino acids. CDR1 and CDR2 (germline): SGHTA, FQGNSA. The CDR3 nucleotides are TGTGCCAGCAGCTTAGCGCAGGTCGCTGAAGCTTTCTTT. Translation gives CASSLAQVAEAFF.

The rearrangement joins TRBV21-1 to TRBJ2-5; the table assigns TRBD1, which was not confirmed against the DNA. The J call is in doubt because the DNA end fits TRBJ2-7 better. TRBV21-1 is noted as a pseudogene. The CDR3 extends over 14 amino acids. CDR3 residues: CASSKVNRGYEQYF. CDR3 DNA sequence: TGTGCCAGCAGCAAGGTGAACAGGGGTTACGAGCAGTACTTC.

V and J are TRBV7-9 and TRBJ2-7, with 8 bases identical to TRBD2. After removal of 3 bases from V and 0 bases from J, the junction contained 4 bases not matched to a gene. The length of the CDR3 is 15 residues. Germline loops: CDR1 SEHNR, CDR2 FQNEAQ (reference sequence). CDR3 amino acids: CASSLSGRGSYEQYF. DNA for the CDR3: TGTGCCAGCAGCTTGAGCGGGAGAGGCTCCTACGAGCAGTACTTC. Full variable domain (outside the CDR3, taken from reference TRBV7-9 and TRBJ2-7): DTGVSQNPRHKITKRGQNVTFRCDPISEHNRLYWYRQTLGQGPEFLTYFQNEAQLEKSRLLSDRFSAERPKGSFSTLEIQRTEQGDSAMYLCASSLSGRGSYEQYFGPGTRLTVT.

This chain connects TRBV24-1 to TRBJ1-5; D remains ambiguous. Per germline, CDR1 KGHDR and CDR2 SFDVKD. Between the trimmed V and J ends, which lost 3 bases and 7 bases, there was a span of 9 bases. The CDR3 contains 13 residues. The CDR3 nucleotides are TGTGCCACCAGTGATGGGGAGGGCCAGCCCCAGCATTTT. This encodes CATSDGEGQPQHF.

This sequence joins TRBV29-1 and TRBJ1-4; 7 bases line up with TRBD1. The trim removed 1 base at V and 2 bases at J, leaving 1 base unmatched. This CDR3 is 14 amino acids long. Germline V lookup: CDR1 SQVTM, CDR2 ANQGSEA. CDR3 region: CSVEVTGTNEKLFF. The DNA for the CDR3 is TGCAGCGTTGAAGTGACAGGGACTAATGAAAAACTGTTTTTT.

The chain joins TRBV6-5 to TRBJ2-1; no clear D gene. The CDR3 consists of 13 residues. V shed 2 bases and J shed 3 bases, with 5 bases lying between them. Per the germline V gene, CDR1 is MNHEY and CDR2 is SVGAGI. The CDR3: CASSYPLYNEQFF. The CDR3 nucleotides are TGTGCCAGCAGTTACCCACTCTACAATGAGCAGTTCTTC.

This clonotype showed up just once. The chain couples TRBV27 to TRBJ2-7, with 12 bases matching TRBD2. The CDR3 consists of 17 residues. The V and J ends lost 2 bases and 2 bases, in that order; junction bases with no gene match: 7. In germline, CDR1 is MNHEY, CDR2 SMNVEV (reference sequence). The CDR3 region has the DNA TGTGCCAGCAGTTTAACTTGGACTAGCGGGGCACCCTACGAGCAGTACTTC. Translating it yields CASSLTWTSGAPYEQYF.

The DNA for the CDR3 is TGTGCCAGCAGCCAAGGCACGTATCCTAACTATGGCTACACCTTC. Amino acids: CASSQGTYPNYGYTF. The rearrangement links TRBV3-1 to TRBJ1-2, with no clear D. The CDR3 extends over 15 amino acids. Germline-derived CDR1 and CDR2 are LGHDT and YNNKEL (reference sequence). V lost 1 base and J 0 bases, leaving 9 bases between the germline ends.

V gene TRBV9 combines with J gene TRBJ2-5; a possible D gene is TRBD2 (5 bases). The CDR3 is 13 residues long. CDR1 is SGDLS, CDR2 YYNGEE, per germline. The V end lost 0 bases, the J end lost 3 bases, and 6 bases lay between the germline ends. The CDR3 nucleotides read TGTGCCAGCAGCGTAGGTAGCGAAGAGACCCAGTACTTC. As protein: CASSVGSEETQYF.

The chain combines TRBV27 with TRBJ2-1, with TRBD2 matching over 10 bases. The V gene end was trimmed by 2 bases and the J gene end by 6 bases; junction bases not matched to a gene: 10. The CDR3 covers 17 residues. In germline, CDR1 is MNHEY, CDR2 SMNVEV (reference sequence). The CDR3 region has the DNA TGTGCCAGCAGTTTAAGGATAGCGGGAGGAATTCGCAATGAGCAGTTCTTC. Translated, it gives CASSLRIAGGIRNEQFF.

This rearrangement joins TRBV28 to TRBJ2-5; 8 bases map to TRBD1. The last part of the DNA fits TRBJ2-7 better; the J call may be wrong. CDR3 length equals 16 residues. CDR1 and CDR2 (germline): MDHEN, SYDVKM. CDR3 bases: TGTGCCAGCAGTTTAAGTAGGACAGGGATAGGGAACGAGCAGTACTTC. Translating it yields CASSLSRTGIGNEQYF.

Comments on this clonotype: The junction and the germline gene differ at one end; a read error may be behind it. This chain connects TRBV13 to TRBJ2-1; D possibly corresponds to TRBD2 (7 bases). The CDR3 loop spans 16 amino acids. Germline V lookup: CDR1 PRHDT, CDR2 FYEKMQ (reference sequence). The CDR3 DNA follows: TGTGCCAGCAGCCGCGGGGGCAGCCTCTCCTGCAATGAGCAGTTCTTC. Its translation is CASSRGGSLSCNEQFF.

As to this clonotype: A read error may be the cause here, since a much bigger clone is one base away. The chain employs TRBV7-2 and TRBJ2-7, with D tentatively TRBD2 (7 bases). CDR3 length equals 14 residues. CDR1 and CDR2 from the germline V gene are SGHTA and FQGNSA. The CDR3 nucleotides read TGTGCCCGCAGCTCAAGAGGGGGAGGGTACGAGCAGTACTTC. It yields the protein CARSSRGGGYEQYF.

V usage is TRBV24-1 and J usage is TRBJ2-5; TRBD2 is a possible D gene (5 bases). The V gene lost 3 bases and the J gene lost 3 bases, with 10 bases spanning the gap. Germline CDR1 is KGHDR and CDR2 is SFDVKD. CDR3 size: 14 residues. CDR3 DNA sequence: TGTGCCACCAGTGATCCCGACGGGGAAGAGACCCAGTACTTC. Protein product: CATSDPDGEETQYF.

Comment on this clonotype: One end of the junction does not line up with germline, which may come from a read error. This chain joins TRBV12-3 or TRBV12-4 and TRBJ2-3, with 7 positions matching TRBD1. The CDR3 is 14 amino acids. Here the CDR3 reads CASRPTGFADTQYF. CDR3 nucleotide sequence: TGTGCCAGCAGACCGACAGGGTTCGCAGATACACAGTATTTT.

In its sample, this clonotype was seen a few times. The chain recombines TRBV20-1 with TRBJ2-5; no definite D call. The length of the CDR3 is 14 residues. Trimming removed 6 bases from V and 0 bases from J, with 14 bases in between. Germline V CDR1 and CDR2: DFQATT, SNEGSKA (reference sequence). The CDR3 sequence: CSARTQTHQETQYF. The CDR3 DNA reads as TGCAGTGCCAGGACGCAGACACACCAAGAGACCCAGTACTTC.

Comments on this clonotype: A much larger clone differs from this one at a single base, so this may be a read error. The chain is built from TRBV6-6 and TRBJ1-1; D might be TRBD1 (6 bases). The germline V gene encodes CDR1 MNHNY and CDR2 SVGAGI (reference sequence). This CDR3 comprises 13 residues. DNA of the CDR3: TGTGCCATCAGTTTTACAGGGTACACTGAAGCTTTCTTT. This codes for CAISFTGYTEAFF.

V is TRBV7-2 and J is TRBJ2-3; D tentatively reads TRBD1 or TRBD2 (6 bases each). The CDR3 contains 16 residues. V dropped 1 base and J dropped 4 bases, with 15 bases sitting between them. The germline V gene has CDR1 SGHTA and CDR2 FQGNSA. Written as DNA, the CDR3 is TGTGCCAGCAGCTTAGAGATAGCGGAGGGGGCAGATACGCAGTATTTT. Translating gives CASSLEIAEGADTQYF.